The sequence of this TCR beta chain was determined in a study of blood T cell repertoires in COVID-19. On the study more broadly: Italy, Spain and the United States were the sources of the convalescent and acute COVID-19 samples.

The V end lost 3 bases, the J end lost 6 bases, and 21 bases lay between the germline ends. CDR1 is MGHRA, CDR2 YSYEKL, per germline. This CDR3 contains 17 residues. In the source study's methods: Amplification with reference gene primers provided the estimates of nucleated cell counts. TCRdb keeps only in-frame clones here, not all; method: immunoSEQ multiplex PCR. V, J and clone size reflect that table, while D and trimming were determined from the DNA. This sample carries about 270,000 clones, about 83% of them seen once, and the ten largest clones take about 5.7%. The sequence came from a man aged 80 or over with acute or convalescent COVID-19. Sequenced: peripheral blood. The chain couples TRBV4-1 to TRBJ1-5, with D hard to call. CDR3 bases: TGCGCCAGCAGCCATCTCCCCCCCGAGGGTTATAGTCAGCCCCAGCATTTT. Protein sequence: CASSHLPPEGYSQPQHF.